The 11 T cell receptor beta chains in this list originate from one sample, sequenced in a study of T cells in Graves' hyperthyroidism and ophthalmopathy. The CDR3 regions of TCR beta were amplified from RNA transcripts. TCR CDR3 underwent first-round RT-PCR with the HTBI primer set. Via MiXCR, TCRdb re-called the multiplex PCR reads, giving one row per CDR3 protein. The repertoire includes 250,000 to 300,000 distinct CDR3 sequences, 10% to 15% of them detected once, and 6% to 8% sits in the top ten. Sequencing was carried out using blood. The receptors shown here come from a woman in her 30s with Graves' hyperthyroidism that later progressed to Graves' ophthalmopathy.

In this sample, this clonotype turned up many times. The junction differs from germline at one of its ends, possibly a read error. The chain is built from TRBV29-1 and TRBJ1-2; D unresolved. Germline V gene lookup returns CDR1 SQVTM and CDR2 ANQGSEA. The CDR3 has 11 amino acids. This CDR3 is CSVEDNHGYTF. DNA of the CDR3: TGCAGCGTTGAAGATAACCATGGCTACACCTTC.

This clonotype came up many times. This rearrangement joins TRBV14 to TRBJ2-5; D remains unclear. This CDR3 has 14 amino acids. Germline CDR1 is SGHDN and CDR2 is FVKESK. V was clipped by 0 bases and J by 3 bases, with 8 bases between them. The DNA for the CDR3 is TGTGCCAGCAGCCAAGAGGGTTTCGAAGAGACCCAGTACTTC. Its translation: CASSQEGFEETQYF.

This clonotype was observed a handful of times. The rearrangement joins TRBV20-1 to TRBJ2-7, with D maybe TRBD1 (7 bases). The CDR3 loop spans 15 amino acids. V lost 0 bases to trimming and J lost 0 bases, with 12 bases between them. Germline V gene sequence: CDR1 DFQATT, CDR2 SNEGSKA (reference sequence). The CDR3 here is CSARDPQGGSYEQYF. The DNA for the CDR3 is TGCAGTGCTAGAGATCCCCAGGGGGGCTCCTACGAGCAGTACTTC.

This clonotype was seen at least ten times. This sequence joins TRBV29-1 and TRBJ2-7; 7 bases are a match to TRBD2. This CDR3 comprises 14 residues. CDR1 is SQVTM, CDR2 ANQGSEA, per germline. J gave up 1 base and V 4 bases, and 7 bases lay outside the gene matches. The CDR3 coding sequence is TGCAGCGTTGCTCCACTAGCGAATTCCTACGAGCAGTACTTC. It translates to CSVAPLANSYEQYF.

This clonotype was recorded a few times. This chain joins TRBV18 and TRBJ2-7; 7 nucleotides agree with TRBD1. Trimming removed 0 bases from V and 2 bases from J; junction bases left unmatched: 4. The CDR3 spans 15 residues. Looked up from germline, CDR1 is KGHSH and CDR2 is LQKENI. In DNA, the CDR3 is TGTGCCAGCTCACCACCAGGACAGGCGACCTACGAGCAGTACTTC. This sequence encodes CASSPPGQATYEQYF.

This clonotype occurred many times. The rearrangement links TRBV10-3 to TRBJ1-2; D is unclear. Per the germline V gene, CDR1 is ENHRY and CDR2 is SYGVKD. The CDR3 length is 16 residues. The germline V and J ends were trimmed by 2 bases and 0 bases, with 13 bases remaining between them. The chain's CDR3 is CAISEPVGPANYGYTF. The CDR3 DNA follows: TGTGCCATCAGTGAGCCGGTTGGACCAGCTAACTATGGCTACACCTTC.

This clonotype was observed many times. V and J are TRBV20-1 and TRBJ2-3; no clear D gene. Germline lookup yields CDR1 DFQATT and CDR2 SNEGSKA (reference sequence). The CDR3 spans 14 residues. V lost 3 bases to trimming and J lost 1 base, with 11 bases between them. The CDR3 DNA sequence: TGCAGTGCTAGGCGCTTGGATCGCACAGATACGCAGTATTTT. Translation: CSARRLDRTDTQYF.

In its sample, this clonotype was seen many times. The rearrangement links TRBV2 to TRBJ2-5; D gene ambiguous. This CDR3 region has 14 residues. Deletions cut 2 bases from V and 5 bases from J, with 12 bases between. Germline lookup yields CDR1 SNHLY and CDR2 FYNNEI. In nucleotides, the CDR3 is TGTGCCAGCAGTGAAACGGGTAGCTTGGAGACCCAGTACTTC. Encoded protein: CASSETGSLETQYF. The full variable domain, completed using reference TRBV2 and TRBJ2-5, is EPEVTQTPSHQVTQMGQEVILRCVPISNHLYFYWYRQILGQKVEFLVSFYNNEISEKSEIFDDQFSVERPDGSNFTLKIRSTKLEDSAMYFCASSETGSLETQYFGPGTRLLVL.

This clonotype was picked up many times. The V and J genes are TRBV19 and TRBJ2-1; 9 bases fit TRBD2. Unmatched junction bases numbered 22, after V lost 11 bases and J lost 8 bases. This CDR3 contains 17 residues. Germline lookup yields CDR1 LNHDA and CDR2 SQIVND (reference sequence). The CDR3 DNA is TGTGCCTCACAAAGCGGGGCGGGAGGGCCTCTTTCCTATGAGCAGTTCTTC. It is translated as CASQSGAGGPLSYEQFF.

The chain is built from TRBV24-1 and TRBJ2-1, with D maybe TRBD2 (6 bases). The V and J ends lost 6 bases and 9 bases respectively, with 14 bases between them. CDR1 is KGHDR, CDR2 SFDVKD, per germline. The CDR3 runs 13 residues. In DNA form, the CDR3 reads TGTGCCACCAGTTACGGGACTTGGGGTGAGCAGTTCTTC. It specifies CATSYGTWGEQFF.

The chain is built from TRBV5-5 and TRBJ2-5, with 7 bases fitting TRBD1. The CDR3 consists of 15 residues. The V gene's germline CDR1 is SGHKS and CDR2 YYEKEE (reference sequence). V shed 7 bases and J 5 bases; nucleotides not matched to a gene: 14. The CDR3 DNA is TGTGCCAGCCGCTACAGGGGTACGTTTGGGGAGACCCAGTACTTC. Its protein product is CASRYRGTFGETQYF.